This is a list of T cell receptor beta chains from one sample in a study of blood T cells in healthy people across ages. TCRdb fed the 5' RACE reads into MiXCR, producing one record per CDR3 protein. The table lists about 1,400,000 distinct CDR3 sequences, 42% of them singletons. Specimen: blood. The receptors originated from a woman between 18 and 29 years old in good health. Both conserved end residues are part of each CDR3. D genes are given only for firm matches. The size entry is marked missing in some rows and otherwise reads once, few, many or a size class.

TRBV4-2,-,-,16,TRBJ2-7,TGTGCCAGCAGCCAAGATGGTGGCAGGGGAGGGGGCGAGCAGTACTTC,CASSQDGGRGGGEQYF
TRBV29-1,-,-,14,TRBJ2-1,TGCAGCGTTGCGGCGGACTTATCATACGATGAGCAGTTCTTC,CSVAADLSYDEQFF
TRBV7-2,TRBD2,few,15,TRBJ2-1,TGTGCCAGCAGCTTAATGACTAGCGGGGGCCCTGGGCAGTTCTTC,CASSLMTSGGPGQFF
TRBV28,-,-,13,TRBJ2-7,TGTGCCAGCAGTAAGGCAACCTCCTACGAGCAGTACTTC,CASSKATSYEQYF
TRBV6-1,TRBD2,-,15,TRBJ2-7,TGTGCCAGCAGTCAGGTCCAGCGGGGGAACAATGAGCAGTACTTC,CASSQVQRGNNEQYF
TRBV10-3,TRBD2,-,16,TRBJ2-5,TGTGCCATCAGTGAGTCGGGTCGAGCGGGGCAAGAGACCCAGTACTTC,CAISESGRAGQETQYF
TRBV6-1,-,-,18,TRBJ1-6,TGTGCCAGCAGTGGACCACTACCGGGACGGCAAGATAATTCACCCCTCCACTTT,CASSGPLPGRQDNSPLHF
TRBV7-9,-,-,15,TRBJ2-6,TGTGCCAGCGGCCGGGGCCAGTCTGGGGCCAACGTCCTGACTTTC,CASGRGQSGANVLTF
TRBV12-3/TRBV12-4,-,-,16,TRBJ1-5,TGTGCCAGCAGTTTAAGGGAGGCACTTAGCAATCAGCCCCGGCATTTT,CASSLREALSNQPRHF
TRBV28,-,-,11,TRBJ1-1,TGTGCCAGCAGGTTCGGGACGGAAGCTTTCTTT,CASRFGTEAFF
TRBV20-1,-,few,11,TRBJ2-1,TGCAGTGCTGGACTGTACAATGAGCAGTTCTTC,CSAGLYNEQFF
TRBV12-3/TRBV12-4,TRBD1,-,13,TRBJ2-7,TGTGCCAGCAGGCCAGGGGGTGACTACGAGCAGTACTTC,CASRPGGDYEQYF
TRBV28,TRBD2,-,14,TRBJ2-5,TGTGCCAGCAGTGGCGCGGGGGGACTCGAGACCCAGTACTTC,CASSGAGGLETQYF
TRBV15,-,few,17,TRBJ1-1,TGTGCCACCAGCAGAGATTGGATAGGGGCCTTGAACACTGAAGCTTTCTTT,CATSRDWIGALNTEAFF
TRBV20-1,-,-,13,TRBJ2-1,TGCAGTGCTAGAGAGCAGGCCTACAATGAGCAGTTCTTC,CSAREQAYNEQFF
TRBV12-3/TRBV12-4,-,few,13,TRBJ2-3,TGTGCCAGCACCACCTCCGAGGGGGATACGCAGTATTTT,CASTTSEGDTQYF
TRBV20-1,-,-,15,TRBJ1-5,TGCAGTGCCCACCCCGACGATCAGTGGGATCAGCCCCAGCATTTT,CSAHPDDQWDQPQHF
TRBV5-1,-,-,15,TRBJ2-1,TGCGCCAGCCGCCCGACGGGATTTTCCTACAATGAGCAGTTCTTC,CASRPTGFSYNEQFF
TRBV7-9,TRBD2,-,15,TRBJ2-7,TGTGCCAGCAGCCGTCATAGCGGGAGCCCGGGGGAGCAGTACTTC,CASSRHSGSPGEQYF
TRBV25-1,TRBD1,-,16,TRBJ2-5,TGTGCCAGCACCGGGGACAGTGGTATCTACCAAGAGACCCAGTACTTC,CASTGDSGIYQETQYF
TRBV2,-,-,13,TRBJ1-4,TGTGCCAGCAGTTGGGGGGAAAATGAAAAACTGTTTTTT,CASSWGENEKLFF
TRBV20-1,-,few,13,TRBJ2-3,TGCAGTGCTAGACGAACAGGGATAGATACGCAGTATTTT,CSARRTGIDTQYF
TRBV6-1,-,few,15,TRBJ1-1,TGTGCCAGCAGCCCGGGTCGAGGGATGAACACTGAAGCTTTCTTT,CASSPGRGMNTEAFF
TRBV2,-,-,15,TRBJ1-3,TGTGCCAGCAGTGCGGCCCGGCAGGCTGGAAACACCATATATTTT,CASSAARQAGNTIYF
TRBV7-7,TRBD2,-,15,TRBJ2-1,TGTGCCAGCAGCCAGACTAGCGGGAGGGCAAGTGAGCAGTTCTTC,CASSQTSGRASEQFF
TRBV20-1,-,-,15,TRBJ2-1,TGCAGTGCTAGATGGGACCGCAAAACATACAATGAGCAGTTCTTC,CSARWDRKTYNEQFF
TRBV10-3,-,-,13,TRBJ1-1,TGTGCCATCAGTGGGTGGGGGTACACTGAAGCTTTCTTT,CAISGWGYTEAFF
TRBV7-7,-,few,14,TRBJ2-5,TGTGCCAGCAGCTTATCTTACCCGACGGGGACCCAGTACTTC,CASSLSYPTGTQYF
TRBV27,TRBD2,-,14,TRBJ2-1,TGTGCCAGTCGTCCAGCGGGAGCCGGGGGTGAGCAGTTCTTC,CASRPAGAGGEQFF
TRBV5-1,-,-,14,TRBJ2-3,TGCGCCAGCAGCCCGAGCTTTAAGGCAGATACGCAGTATTTT,CASSPSFKADTQYF
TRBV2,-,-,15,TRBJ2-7,TGTGCCAGCAAAACCGAGGGCCGGCGAAACAATGAGCAGTACTTC,CASKTEGRRNNEQYF